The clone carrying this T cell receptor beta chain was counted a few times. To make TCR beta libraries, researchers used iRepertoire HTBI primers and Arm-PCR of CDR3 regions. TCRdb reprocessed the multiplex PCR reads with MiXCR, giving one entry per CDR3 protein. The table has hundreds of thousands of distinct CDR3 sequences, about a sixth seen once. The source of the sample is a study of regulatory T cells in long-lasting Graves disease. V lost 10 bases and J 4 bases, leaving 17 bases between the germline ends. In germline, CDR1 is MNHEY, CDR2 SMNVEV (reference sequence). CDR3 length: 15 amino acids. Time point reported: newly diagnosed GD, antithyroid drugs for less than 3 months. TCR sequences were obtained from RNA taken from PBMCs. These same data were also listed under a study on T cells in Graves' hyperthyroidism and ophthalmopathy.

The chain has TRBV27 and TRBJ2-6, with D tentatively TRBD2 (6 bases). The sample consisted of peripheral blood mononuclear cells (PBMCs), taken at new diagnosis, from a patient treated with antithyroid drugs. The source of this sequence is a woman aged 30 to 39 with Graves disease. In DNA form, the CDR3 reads TGTGCCACCCGTCGCGGGGTATCCGGGGCCAACGTCCTGACTTTC. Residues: CATRRGVSGANVLTF.